The clone carrying this TCR beta chain was picked up a small number of times. Its cognate antigen is unknown. This specimen comes from a study of T cell repertoires in cytomegalovirus infection. Background on the study: Matching HLA type, along with CMV infection, was indicated by public TCR beta signatures. Whole-study results and caveats: The cumulative frequency of public TCR beta families distinguished individuals who carried CMV together with the relevant HLA.

Trimming removed 8 bases from V and 4 bases from J, with 13 bases in between. The CDR3 runs to 13 residues. Germline CDR1 reads LNHDA; CDR2 reads SQIVND (reference sequence). TCRdb independently ran MiXCR on the reads; one entry per CDR3 protein. This sample has about 920,000 distinct CDR3 sequences, with approximately 31% found just once. The sequence was obtained from a human donor in good health (CMV status not recorded). Some clones in this sample may be carry-over from other donors' samples. The chain combines TRBV19 with TRBJ2-3, with D perhaps TRBD2 (6 bases). Source: cultured CD8+ T cells from PBMCs, taken from culture after CMV antigen stimulation. CDR3 region: CASLAGTSDTQYF. The DNA of the CDR3 is TGTGCCAGTCTTGCGGGGACTTCAGATACGCAGTATTTT.